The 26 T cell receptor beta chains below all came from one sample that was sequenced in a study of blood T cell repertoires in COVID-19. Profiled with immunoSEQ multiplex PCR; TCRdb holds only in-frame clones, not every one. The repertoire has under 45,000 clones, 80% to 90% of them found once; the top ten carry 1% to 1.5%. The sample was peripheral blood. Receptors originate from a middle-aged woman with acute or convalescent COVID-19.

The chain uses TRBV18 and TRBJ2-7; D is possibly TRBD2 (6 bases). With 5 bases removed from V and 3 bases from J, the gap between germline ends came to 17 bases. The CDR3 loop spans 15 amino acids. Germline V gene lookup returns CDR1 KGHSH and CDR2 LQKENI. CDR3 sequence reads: CASSNNEGSGYEQYF. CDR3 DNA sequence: TGTGCCAGCTCAAACAACGAGGGTAGCGGCTACGAGCAGTACTTC.

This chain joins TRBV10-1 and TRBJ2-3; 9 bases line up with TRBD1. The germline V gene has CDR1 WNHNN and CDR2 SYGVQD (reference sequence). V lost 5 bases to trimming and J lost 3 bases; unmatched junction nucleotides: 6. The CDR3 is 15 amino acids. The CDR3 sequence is CASSKRDRETDTQYF. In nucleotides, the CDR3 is TGCGCCAGCAGTAAGCGGGACAGGGAGACAGATACGCAGTATTTT.

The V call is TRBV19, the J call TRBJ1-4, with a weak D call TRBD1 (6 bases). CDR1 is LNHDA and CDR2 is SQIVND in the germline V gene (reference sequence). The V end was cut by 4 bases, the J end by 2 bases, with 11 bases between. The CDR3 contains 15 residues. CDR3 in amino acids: CASSTQGPTNEKLFF. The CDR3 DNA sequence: TGTGCCAGTAGTACACAGGGTCCTACTAATGAAAAACTGTTTTTT.

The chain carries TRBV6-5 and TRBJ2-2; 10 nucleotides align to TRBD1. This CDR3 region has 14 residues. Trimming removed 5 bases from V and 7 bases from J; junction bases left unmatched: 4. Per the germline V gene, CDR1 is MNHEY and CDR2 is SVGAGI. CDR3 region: CASSRDRGNGELFF. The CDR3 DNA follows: TGTGCCAGCAGTAGGGACAGGGGAAACGGGGAGCTGTTTTTT.

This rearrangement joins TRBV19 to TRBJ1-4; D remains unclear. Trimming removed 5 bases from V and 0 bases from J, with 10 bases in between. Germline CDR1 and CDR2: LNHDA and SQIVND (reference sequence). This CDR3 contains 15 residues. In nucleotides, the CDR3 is TGTGCCAGTAGTCTGACACCTGCAACTAATGAAAAACTGTTTTTT. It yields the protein CASSLTPATNEKLFF.

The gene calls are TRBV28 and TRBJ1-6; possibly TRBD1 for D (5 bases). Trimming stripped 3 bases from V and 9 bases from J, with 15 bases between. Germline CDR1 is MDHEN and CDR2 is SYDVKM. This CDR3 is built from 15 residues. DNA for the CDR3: TGTGCCAGCAGTTTTGAGACTCCGGGGGTTTCACCCCTCCACTTT. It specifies CASSFETPGVSPLHF.

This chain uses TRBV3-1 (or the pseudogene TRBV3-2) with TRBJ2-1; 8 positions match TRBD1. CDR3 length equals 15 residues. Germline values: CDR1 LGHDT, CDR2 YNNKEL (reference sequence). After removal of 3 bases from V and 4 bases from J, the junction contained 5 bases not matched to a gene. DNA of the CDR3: TGTGCCAGCAGCCATTGGCAGGGGGCTTACAATGAGCAGTTCTTC. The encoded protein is CASSHWQGAYNEQFF.

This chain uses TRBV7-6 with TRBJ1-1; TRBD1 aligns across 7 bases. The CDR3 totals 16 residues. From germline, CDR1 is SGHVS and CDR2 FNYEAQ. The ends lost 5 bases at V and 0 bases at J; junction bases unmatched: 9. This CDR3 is CASSPTRQGLNTEAFF. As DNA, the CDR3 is TGTGCCAGCAGCCCCACTAGACAGGGATTGAACACTGAAGCTTTCTTT.

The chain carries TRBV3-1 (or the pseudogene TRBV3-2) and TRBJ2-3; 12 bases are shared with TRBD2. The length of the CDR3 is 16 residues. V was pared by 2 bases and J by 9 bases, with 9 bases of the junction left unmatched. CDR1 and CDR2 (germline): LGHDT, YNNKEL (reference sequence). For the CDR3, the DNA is TGTGCCAGCAGCCAAATGGCTAGCGGGAGGGCTCGCACGCAGTATTTT. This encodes CASSQMASGRARTQYF.

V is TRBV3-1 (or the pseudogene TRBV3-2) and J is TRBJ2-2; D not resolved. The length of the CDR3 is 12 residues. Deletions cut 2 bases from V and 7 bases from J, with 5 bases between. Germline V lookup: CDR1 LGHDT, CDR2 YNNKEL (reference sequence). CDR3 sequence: CASSQPFGELFF. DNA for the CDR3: TGTGCCAGCAGCCAACCATTCGGGGAGCTGTTTTTT.

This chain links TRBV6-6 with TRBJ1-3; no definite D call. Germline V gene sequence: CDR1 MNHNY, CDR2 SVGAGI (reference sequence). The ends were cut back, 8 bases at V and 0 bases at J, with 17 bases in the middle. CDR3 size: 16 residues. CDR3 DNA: TGTGCCAGCCTCGCGCAGGCGCCGATCTCTGGAAACACCATATATTTT. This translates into CASLAQAPISGNTIYF.

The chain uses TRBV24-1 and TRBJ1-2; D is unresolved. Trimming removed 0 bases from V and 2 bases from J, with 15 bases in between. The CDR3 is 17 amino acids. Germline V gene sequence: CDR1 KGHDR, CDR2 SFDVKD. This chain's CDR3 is CATSDLWERMPNYGYTF. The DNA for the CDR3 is TGTGCCACCAGTGATTTGTGGGAGAGAATGCCGAACTATGGCTACACCTTC.

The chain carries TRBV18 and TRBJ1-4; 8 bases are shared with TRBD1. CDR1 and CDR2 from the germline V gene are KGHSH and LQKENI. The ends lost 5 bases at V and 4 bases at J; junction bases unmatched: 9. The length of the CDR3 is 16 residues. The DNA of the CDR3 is TGTGCCAGCTCAGAACCTGGACAGGGACGTAATGAAAAACTGTTTTTT. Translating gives CASSEPGQGRNEKLFF. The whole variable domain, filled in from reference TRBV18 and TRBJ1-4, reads NAGVMQNPRHLVRRRGQEARLRCSPMKGHSHVYWYRQLPEEGLKFMVYLQKENIIDESGMPKERFSAEFPKEGPSILRIQQVVRGDSAAYFCASSEPGQGRNEKLFFGSGTQLSVL.

CDR3 protein: CASSRYRADTQYF. The CDR3 coding sequence is TGTGCCAGCTCCCGCTACAGGGCAGATACGCAGTATTTT. The gene calls are TRBV18 and TRBJ2-3, with D possibly matching TRBD1 (6 bases). With 6 bases removed from V and 4 bases from J, the gap between germline ends came to 11 bases. The V gene's germline CDR1 is KGHSH and CDR2 LQKENI. The CDR3 has 13 residues.

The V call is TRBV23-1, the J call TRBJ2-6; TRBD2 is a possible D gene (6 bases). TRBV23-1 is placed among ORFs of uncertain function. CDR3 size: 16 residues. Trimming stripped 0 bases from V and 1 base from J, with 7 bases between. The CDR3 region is CASSQSRGSGANVLTF. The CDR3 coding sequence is TGCGCCAGCAGTCAATCACGGGGGTCTGGGGCCAACGTCCTGACTTTC.

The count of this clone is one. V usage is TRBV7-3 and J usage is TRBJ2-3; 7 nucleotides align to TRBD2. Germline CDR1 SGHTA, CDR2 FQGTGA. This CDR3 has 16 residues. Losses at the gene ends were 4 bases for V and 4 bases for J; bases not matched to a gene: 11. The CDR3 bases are TGTGCCAGCAGCTCATTAGCGGGCGGAAGTGCAGATACGCAGTATTTT. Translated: CASSSLAGGSADTQYF.

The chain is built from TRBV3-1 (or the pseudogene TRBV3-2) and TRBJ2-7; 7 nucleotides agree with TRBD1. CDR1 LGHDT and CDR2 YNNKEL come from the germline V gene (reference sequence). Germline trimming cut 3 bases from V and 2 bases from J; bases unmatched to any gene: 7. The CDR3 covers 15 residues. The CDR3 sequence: CASSHGSTGAYEQYF. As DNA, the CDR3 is TGTGCCAGCAGCCATGGTAGCACAGGGGCCTACGAGCAGTACTTC.

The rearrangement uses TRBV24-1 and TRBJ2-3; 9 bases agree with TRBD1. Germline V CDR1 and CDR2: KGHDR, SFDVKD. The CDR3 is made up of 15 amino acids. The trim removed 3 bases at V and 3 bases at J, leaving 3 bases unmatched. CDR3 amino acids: CATSDGGTGTDTQYF. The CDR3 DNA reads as TGTGCCACCAGTGATGGAGGGACAGGGACAGATACGCAGTATTTT.

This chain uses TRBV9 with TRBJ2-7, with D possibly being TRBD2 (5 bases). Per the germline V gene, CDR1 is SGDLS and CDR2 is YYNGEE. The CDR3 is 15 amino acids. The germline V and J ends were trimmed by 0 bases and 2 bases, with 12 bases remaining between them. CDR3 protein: CASSVGAGTAYEQYF. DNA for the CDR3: TGTGCCAGCAGCGTAGGGGCGGGCACAGCCTACGAGCAGTACTTC.

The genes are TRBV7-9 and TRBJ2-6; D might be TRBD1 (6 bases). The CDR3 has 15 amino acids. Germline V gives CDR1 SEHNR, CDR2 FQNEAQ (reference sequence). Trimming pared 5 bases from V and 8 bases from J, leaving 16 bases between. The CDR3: CASSHAWQGTNVLTF. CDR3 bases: TGTGCCAGCAGCCACGCCTGGCAGGGGACCAACGTCCTGACTTTC.

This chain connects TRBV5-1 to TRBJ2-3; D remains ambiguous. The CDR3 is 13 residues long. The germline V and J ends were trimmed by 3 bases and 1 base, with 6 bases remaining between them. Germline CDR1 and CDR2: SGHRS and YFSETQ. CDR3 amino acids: CASSSSGTDTQYF. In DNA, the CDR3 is TGCGCCAGCAGCTCGTCGGGCACAGATACGCAGTATTTT.

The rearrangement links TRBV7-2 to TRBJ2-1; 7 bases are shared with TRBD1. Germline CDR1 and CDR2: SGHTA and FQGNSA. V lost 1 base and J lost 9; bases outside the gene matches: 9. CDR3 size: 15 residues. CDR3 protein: CASSLVGQQNREQFF. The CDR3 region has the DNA TGTGCCAGCAGCTTAGTGGGACAGCAAAACCGTGAGCAGTTCTTC.

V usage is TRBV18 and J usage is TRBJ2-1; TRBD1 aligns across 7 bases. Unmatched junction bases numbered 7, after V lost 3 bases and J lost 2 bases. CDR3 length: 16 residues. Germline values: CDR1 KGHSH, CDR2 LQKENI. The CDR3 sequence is CASSPQAGTAYNEQFF. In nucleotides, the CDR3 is TGTGCCAGCTCACCCCAGGCCGGGACAGCCTACAATGAGCAGTTCTTC.

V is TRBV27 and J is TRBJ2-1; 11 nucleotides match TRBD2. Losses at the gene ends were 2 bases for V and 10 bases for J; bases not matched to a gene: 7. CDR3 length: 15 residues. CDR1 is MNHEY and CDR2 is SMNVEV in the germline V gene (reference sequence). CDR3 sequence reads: CASSLGLAGGGEQFF. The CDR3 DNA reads TGTGCCAGCAGTTTAGGATTAGCGGGAGGGGGCGAGCAGTTCTTC.

CDR3 sequence reads: CASSRRMTGMNTEAFF. The CDR3 nucleotides read TGTGCCAGCAGTCGCCGAATGACAGGAATGAACACTGAAGCTTTCTTT. J is TRBJ1-1 and V is TRBV5-6; D may be TRBD1 (6 bases). Looked up from germline, CDR1 is SGHDT and CDR2 is YYEEEE. Trimming took 5 bases from V and 0 from J, leaving 17 bases between them. The CDR3 sequence is 16 residues long.

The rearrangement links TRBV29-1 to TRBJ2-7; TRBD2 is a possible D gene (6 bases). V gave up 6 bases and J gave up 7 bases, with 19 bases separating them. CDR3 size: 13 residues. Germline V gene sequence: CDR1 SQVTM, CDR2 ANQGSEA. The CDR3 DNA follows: TGCAGCGTACCGGGACTCCGGGCTAGGGAGCAGTACTTC. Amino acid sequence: CSVPGLRAREQYF.